Given below is one TCR beta chain in context. The clone's antigen remains unknown. No quality values exist for individual bases; no much larger clone is one base distant. This entry comes from a study of naive and memory T cell subsets (dated by TCRdb to the late 2010s). For context, the study as a whole: The figure summarizing the skin biopsy and whole blood samples listed approximately ten blood donors, 7 tuberculin skin test biopsies and 3 saline control biopsies. PCR2 was typically performed as a SYBR Green qPCR that was stopped at a set threshold, although end-point PCR (around 6 cycles) could be used instead for low-input samples.

The study reported a robust and sensitive protocol to amplify, sequence and analyze TCRs, based on 3' ligation of a UMI-containing oligonucleotide to TCR cDNA. For whole blood analysis, approximately 2.4 ml of peripheral blood was collected from healthy adult volunteers into Tempus tubes, and RNA was extracted following the manufacturer's instructions. Total RNA was treated with RQ1 DNase, without cell sorting, prior to reverse transcription, with an input of about 1 to 1000 ng being targeted. Libraries were prepared from skin biopsies and whole blood to test how robust the pipeline was in samples where T cells are a minority population. Libraries were constructed by 5' RACE. Four rounds of PCR, run with the SP2 primer together with nested alpha and beta constant region primers, were used to amplify the ligated cDNA. For the blood and skin samples, reverse transcription of TCR RNA was done with SuperScript IV along with alpha and beta constant region primers. T4 RNA ligase 1 was used to ligate an oligonucleotide containing the Illumina SP2 primer and a UMI to the 3' end of the cDNA. The 12-nucleotide UMI consisted of two random hexamers with an eight-base spacer between the hexamers to prevent hairpin formation. From the second PCR onward, TCR alpha and beta chain libraries were processed separately and dual indexed for multiplexing. After pooling, the indexed libraries were analyzed by capillary electrophoresis and sequenced on either an Illumina MiSeq or NextSeq. To boost base diversity and improve cluster recognition, PhiX DNA at roughly 4.5-8% was spiked into the libraries. In the original analysis: Demultiplexor extracted UMIs from read 2, combined them with read 1 TCR sequence, and split reads by sample indices. Decombinator identified V and J genes and V-J junctions and gave each TCR a five-part identifier that included V and J deletions. Collapsinator used UMIs to correct sequencing errors and PCR amplification heterogeneity, producing a UMI-based abundance for each TCR. CDR3Translator turned identifiers into nucleotide sequence, translated that sequence into amino acids, and pulled out CDR3 regions based on terminal motifs. After normalization to the amount of input RNA, error-corrected alpha and beta TCR counts from blood and skin were compared. The public reads were reanalyzed by TCRdb: fastp trimming at Q25, MiXCR alignment, in-frame beta chains only. Each entry is one CDR3 protein sequence, shown with its most common DNA and genes. None of the V and J calls come from the authors' own analysis; TCRdb made them. This sample has roughly 62,000 distinct CDR3 sequences in its table, and more than 7% of those were observed once. The top ten constitute about 9.8% of the sample.

The germline V gene (reference sequence) sets CDR1 to SEHNR and CDR2 to FQNEAQ. From V the trimming removes 5 bases and from J it removes 0 bases, while the gene matches leave 4 bases of the junction unaccounted for. Inclusive of the bounding cysteine and phenylalanine, the CDR3 is 14 residues long. The DNA shown is the 42-base CDR3, in frame from base 1. The paper as a whole reports these results and caveats: The RNA-based method was acknowledged as potentially sensitive to TCR transcript changes with T cell activation and differentiation.

Here the chain combines TRBV7-9 and TRBJ2-7, and TRBD1 matches 7 of the central bases. This TCR came from a male donor in good health. Read as DNA, the sequence is TGTGCCAGCAGCAAAGGGACAGACTCCTACGAGCAGTACTTC. Translated, it reads CASSKGTDSYEQYF.